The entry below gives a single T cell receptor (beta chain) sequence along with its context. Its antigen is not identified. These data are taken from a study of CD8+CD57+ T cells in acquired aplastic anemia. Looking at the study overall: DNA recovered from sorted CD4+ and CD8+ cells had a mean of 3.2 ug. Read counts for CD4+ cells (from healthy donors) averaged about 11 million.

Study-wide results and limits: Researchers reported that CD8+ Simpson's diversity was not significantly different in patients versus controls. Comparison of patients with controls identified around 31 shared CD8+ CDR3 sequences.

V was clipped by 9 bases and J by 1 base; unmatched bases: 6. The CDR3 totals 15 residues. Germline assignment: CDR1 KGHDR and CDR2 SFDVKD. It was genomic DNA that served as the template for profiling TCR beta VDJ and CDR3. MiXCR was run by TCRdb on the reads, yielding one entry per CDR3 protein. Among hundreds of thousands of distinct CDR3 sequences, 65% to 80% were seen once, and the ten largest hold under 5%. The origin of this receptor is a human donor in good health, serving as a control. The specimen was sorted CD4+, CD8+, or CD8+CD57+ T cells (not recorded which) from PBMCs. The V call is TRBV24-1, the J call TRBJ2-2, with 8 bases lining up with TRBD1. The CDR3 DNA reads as TGTGCCACCGGATCGACAGGGGAGAACACCGGGGAGCTGTTTTTT. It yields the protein CATGSTGENTGELFF.